The sequence of this T cell receptor beta chain was determined in a study of T cell changes during pregnancy in multiple sclerosis. V was trimmed by 0 bases and J by 11 bases, leaving 16 bases between them. This CDR3 spans 13 amino acids. Germline V gene sequence: CDR1 GTSNPN, CDR2 SVGIG (reference sequence). The method was immunoSEQ multiplex PCR; TCRdb's version includes in-frame clones alone and lacks a portion of them. The table includes tens of thousands of clones, roughly 89% detected once. By share, this clone counts as medium-sized. The sequence came from a female donor with multiple sclerosis, enrolled in a pregnancy study. The chain couples TRBV30 to TRBJ1-2, with a tentative D call TRBD1 (5 bases). The source material was peripheral blood, sampled in the second trimester of pregnancy. The CDR3 nucleotides read TGTGCCTGGAGTGTAGGTGCAGGGAGGACATACACCTTC. Translated: CAWSVGAGRTYTF.